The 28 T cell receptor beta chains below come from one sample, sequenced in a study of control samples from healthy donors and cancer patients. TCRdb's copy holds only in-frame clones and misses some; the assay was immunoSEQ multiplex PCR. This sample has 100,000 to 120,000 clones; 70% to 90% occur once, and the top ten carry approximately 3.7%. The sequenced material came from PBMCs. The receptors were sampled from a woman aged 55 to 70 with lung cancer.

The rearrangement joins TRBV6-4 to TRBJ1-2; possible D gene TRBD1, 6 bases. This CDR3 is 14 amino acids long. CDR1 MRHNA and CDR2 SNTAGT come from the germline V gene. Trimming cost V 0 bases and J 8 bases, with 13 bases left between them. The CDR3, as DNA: TGTGCCAGCAGTGACTCTCCAGGGGCAGGGGGCTACACCTTC. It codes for CASSDSPGAGGYTF.

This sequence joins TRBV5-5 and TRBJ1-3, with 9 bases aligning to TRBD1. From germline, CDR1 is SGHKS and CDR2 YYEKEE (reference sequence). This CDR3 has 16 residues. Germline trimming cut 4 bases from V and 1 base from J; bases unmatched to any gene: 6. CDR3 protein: CASSMTGGRSGNTIYF. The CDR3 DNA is TGTGCCAGCAGCATGACAGGGGGTCGTTCTGGAAACACCATATATTTT.

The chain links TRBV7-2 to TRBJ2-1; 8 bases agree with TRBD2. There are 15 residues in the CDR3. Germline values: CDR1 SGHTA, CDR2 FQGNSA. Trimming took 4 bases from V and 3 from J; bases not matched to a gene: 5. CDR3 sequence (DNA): TGTGCCAGCAGCTCGGGGGGGACAAGCTACAATGAGCAGTTCTTC. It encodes CASSSGGTSYNEQFF.

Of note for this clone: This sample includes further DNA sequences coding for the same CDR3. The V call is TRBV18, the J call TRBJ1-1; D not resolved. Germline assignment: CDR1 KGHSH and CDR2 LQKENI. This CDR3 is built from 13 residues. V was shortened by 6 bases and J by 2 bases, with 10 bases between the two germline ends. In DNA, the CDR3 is TGTGCCAGCTCCCCCGTGGAAAACACTGAAGCTTTCTTT. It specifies CASSPVENTEAFF.

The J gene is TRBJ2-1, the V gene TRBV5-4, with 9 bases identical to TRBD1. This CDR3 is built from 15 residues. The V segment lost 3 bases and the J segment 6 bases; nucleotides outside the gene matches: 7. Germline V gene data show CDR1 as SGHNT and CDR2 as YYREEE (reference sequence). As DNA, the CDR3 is TGTGCCAGCAGCTCGGACAGGGGCGGCCGCAATGAGCAGTTCTTC. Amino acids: CASSSDRGGRNEQFF.

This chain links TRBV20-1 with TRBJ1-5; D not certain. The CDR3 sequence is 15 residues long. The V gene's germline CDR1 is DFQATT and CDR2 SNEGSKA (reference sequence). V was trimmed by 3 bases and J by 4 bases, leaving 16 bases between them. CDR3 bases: TGCAGTGCTAGTGCCTTCCGGGCCCCGAATCAGCCCCAGCATTTT. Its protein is CSASAFRAPNQPQHF.

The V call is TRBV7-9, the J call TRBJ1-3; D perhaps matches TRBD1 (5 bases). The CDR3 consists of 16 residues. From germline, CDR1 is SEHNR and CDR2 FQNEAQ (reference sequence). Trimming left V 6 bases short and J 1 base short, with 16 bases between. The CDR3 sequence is CASRSLGTASGNTIYF. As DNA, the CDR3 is TGTGCCAGCAGAAGTTTAGGGACGGCATCTGGAAACACCATATATTTT.

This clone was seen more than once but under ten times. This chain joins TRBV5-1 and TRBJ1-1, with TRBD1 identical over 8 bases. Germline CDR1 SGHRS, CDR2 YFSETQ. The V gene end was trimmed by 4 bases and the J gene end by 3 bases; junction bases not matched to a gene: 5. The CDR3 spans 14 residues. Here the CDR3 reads CASSSGQGHTEAFF. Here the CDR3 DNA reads TGCGCCAGCAGCAGCGGACAGGGCCACACTGAAGCTTTCTTT.

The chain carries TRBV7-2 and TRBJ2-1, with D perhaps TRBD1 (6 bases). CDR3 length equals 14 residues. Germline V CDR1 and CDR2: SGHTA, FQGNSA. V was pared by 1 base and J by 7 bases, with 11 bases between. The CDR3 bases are TGTGCCAGCAGCTTAGGGCAGGGGTGGAATGAGCAGTTCTTC. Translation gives CASSLGQGWNEQFF. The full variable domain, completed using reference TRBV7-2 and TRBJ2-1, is GAGVSQSPSNKVTEKGKDVELRCDPISGHTALYWYRQSLGQGLEFLIYFQGNSAPDKSGLPSDRFSAERTGGSVSTLTIQRTQQEDSAVYLCASSLGQGWNEQFFGPGTRLTVL.

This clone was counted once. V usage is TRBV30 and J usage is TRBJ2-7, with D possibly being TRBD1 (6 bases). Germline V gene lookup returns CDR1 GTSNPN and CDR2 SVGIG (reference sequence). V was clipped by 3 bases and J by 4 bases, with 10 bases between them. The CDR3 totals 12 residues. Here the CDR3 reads CAWRGTFYEQYF. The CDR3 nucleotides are TGTGCCTGGAGGGGGACATTTTACGAGCAGTACTTC.

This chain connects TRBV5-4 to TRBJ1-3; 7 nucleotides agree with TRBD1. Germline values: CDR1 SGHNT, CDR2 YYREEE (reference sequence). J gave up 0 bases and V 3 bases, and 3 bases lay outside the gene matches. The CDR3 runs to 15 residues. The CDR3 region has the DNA TGTGCCAGCAGCTCGGACAGGCCCTCTGGAAACACCATATATTTT. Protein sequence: CASSSDRPSGNTIYF.

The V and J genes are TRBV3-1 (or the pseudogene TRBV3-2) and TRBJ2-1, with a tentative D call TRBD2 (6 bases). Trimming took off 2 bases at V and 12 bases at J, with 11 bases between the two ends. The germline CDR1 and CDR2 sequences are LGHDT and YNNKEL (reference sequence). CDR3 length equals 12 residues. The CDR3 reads CASSQPGTWQFF. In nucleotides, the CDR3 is TGTGCCAGCAGCCAACCTGGGACTTGGCAGTTCTTC.

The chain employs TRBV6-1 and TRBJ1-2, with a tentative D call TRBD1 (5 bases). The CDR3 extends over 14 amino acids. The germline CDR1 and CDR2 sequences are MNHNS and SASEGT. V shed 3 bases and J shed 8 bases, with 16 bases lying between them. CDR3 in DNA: TGTGCCAGCAGTGATCGACCTAACAGGCACGGCTACACCTTC. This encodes CASSDRPNRHGYTF.

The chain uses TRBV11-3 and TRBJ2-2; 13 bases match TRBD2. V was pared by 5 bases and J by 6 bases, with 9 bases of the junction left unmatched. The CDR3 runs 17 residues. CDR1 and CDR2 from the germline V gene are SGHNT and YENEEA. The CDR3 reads CASSLLTSGGLAGELFF. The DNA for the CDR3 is TGTGCCAGCAGCCTCCTGACTAGCGGGGGGCTCGCCGGGGAGCTGTTTTTT. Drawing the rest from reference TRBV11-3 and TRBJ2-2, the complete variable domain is EAGVVQSPRYKIIEKKQPVAFWCNPISGHNTLYWYLQNLGQGPELLIRYENEEAVDDSQLPKDRFSAERLKGVDSTLKIQPAELGDSAVYLCASSLLTSGGLAGELFFGEGSRLTVL.

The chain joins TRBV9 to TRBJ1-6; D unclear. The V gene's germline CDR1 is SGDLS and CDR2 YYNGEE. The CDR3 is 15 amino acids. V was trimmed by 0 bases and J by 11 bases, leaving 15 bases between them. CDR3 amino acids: CASSVDDGLSTPLHF. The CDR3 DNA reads TGTGCCAGCAGCGTAGACGACGGGCTGAGTACACCCCTCCACTTT.

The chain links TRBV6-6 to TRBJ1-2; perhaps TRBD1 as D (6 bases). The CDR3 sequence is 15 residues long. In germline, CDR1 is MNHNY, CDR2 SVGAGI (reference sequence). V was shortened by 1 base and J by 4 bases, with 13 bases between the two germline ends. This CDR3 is CASSYFGGGGYGYTF. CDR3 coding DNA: TGTGCCAGCAGTTACTTCGGGGGGGGCGGCTATGGCTACACCTTC.

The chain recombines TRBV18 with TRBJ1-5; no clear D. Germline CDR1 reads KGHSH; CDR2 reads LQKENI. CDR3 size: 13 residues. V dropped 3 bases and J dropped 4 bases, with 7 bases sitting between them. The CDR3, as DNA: TGTGCCAGCTCACCTGGGAGGAATCAGCCCCAGCATTTT. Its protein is CASSPGRNQPQHF.

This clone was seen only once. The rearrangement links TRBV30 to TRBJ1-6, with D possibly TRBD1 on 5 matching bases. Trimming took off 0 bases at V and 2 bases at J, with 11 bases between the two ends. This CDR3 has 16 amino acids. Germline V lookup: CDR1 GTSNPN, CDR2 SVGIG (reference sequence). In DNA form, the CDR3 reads TGTGCCTGGAGTGTAGGCAGGGTGCCCTATAATTCACCCCTCCACTTT. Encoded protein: CAWSVGRVPYNSPLHF. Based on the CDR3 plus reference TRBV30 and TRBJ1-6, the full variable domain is SQTIHQWPATLVQPVGSPLSLECTVEGTSNPNLYWYRQAAGRGLQLLFYSVGIGQISSEVPQNLSASRPQDRQFILSSKKLLLSDSGFYLCAWSVGRVPYNSPLHFGNGTRLTVT.

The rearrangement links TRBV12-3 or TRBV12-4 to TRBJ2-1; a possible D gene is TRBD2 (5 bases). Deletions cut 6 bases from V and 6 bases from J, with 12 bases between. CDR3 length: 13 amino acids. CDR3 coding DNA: TGTGCCAGCAGGATGGGAGCGGCCAATGAGCAGTTCTTC. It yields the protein CASRMGAANEQFF.

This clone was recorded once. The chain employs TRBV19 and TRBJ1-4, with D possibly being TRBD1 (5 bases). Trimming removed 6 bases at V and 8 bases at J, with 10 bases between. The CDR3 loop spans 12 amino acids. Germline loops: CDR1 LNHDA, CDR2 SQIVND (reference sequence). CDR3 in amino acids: CASRGQWEKLFF. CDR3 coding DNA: TGTGCCAGTAGGGGGCAGTGGGAAAAACTGTTTTTT.

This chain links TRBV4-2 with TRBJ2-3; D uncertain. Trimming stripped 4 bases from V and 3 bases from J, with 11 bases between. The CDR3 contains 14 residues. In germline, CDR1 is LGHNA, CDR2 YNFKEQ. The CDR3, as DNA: TGTGCCAGCAGCCCAAGACACGGGACAGATACGCAGTATTTT. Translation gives CASSPRHGTDTQYF.

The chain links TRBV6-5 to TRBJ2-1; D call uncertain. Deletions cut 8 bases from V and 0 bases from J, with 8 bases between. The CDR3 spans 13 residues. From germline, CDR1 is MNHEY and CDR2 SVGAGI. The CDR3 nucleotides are TGTGCCAGCTGGGTGGACTCCTACAATGAGCAGTTCTTC. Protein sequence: CASWVDSYNEQFF.

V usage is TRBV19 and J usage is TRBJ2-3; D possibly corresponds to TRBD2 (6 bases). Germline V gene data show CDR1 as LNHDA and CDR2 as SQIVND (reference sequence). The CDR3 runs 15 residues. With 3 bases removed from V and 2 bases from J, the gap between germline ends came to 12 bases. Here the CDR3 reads CASSILSGYTDTQYF. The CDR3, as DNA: TGTGCCAGTAGTATTCTTAGCGGCTACACAGATACGCAGTATTTT.

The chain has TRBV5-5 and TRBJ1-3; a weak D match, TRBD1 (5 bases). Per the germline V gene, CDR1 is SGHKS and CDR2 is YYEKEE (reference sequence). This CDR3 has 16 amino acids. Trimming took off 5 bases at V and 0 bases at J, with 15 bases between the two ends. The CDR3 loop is CASRPREGPSGNTIYF. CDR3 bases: TGTGCCAGCAGGCCCAGGGAAGGTCCCTCTGGAAACACCATATATTTT.

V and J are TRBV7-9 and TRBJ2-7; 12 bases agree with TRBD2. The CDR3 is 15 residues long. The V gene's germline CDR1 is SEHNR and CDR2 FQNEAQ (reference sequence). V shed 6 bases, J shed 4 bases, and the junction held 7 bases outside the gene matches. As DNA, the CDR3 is TGTGCCAGCAGTGGACGGACTAGCGGGATTTACGAGCAGTACTTC. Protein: CASSGRTSGIYEQYF.

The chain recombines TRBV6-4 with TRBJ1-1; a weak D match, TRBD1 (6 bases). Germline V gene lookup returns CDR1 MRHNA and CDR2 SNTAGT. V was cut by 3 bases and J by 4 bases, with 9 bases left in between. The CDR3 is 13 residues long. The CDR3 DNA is TGTGCCAGCAGTGAAGCCAGGGGCACTGAAGCTTTCTTT. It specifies CASSEARGTEAFF.

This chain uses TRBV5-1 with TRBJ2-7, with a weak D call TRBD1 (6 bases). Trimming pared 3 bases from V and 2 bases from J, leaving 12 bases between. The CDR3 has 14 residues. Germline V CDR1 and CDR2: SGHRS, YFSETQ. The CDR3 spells CASSWGPGPYEQYF. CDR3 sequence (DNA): TGCGCCAGCAGCTGGGGGCCAGGGCCCTACGAGCAGTACTTC.

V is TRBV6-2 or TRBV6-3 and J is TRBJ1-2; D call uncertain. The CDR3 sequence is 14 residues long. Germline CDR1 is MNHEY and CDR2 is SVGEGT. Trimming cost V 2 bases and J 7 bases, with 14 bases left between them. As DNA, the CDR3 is TGTGCCAGCAGTTACCCAGAGCCCAGGAGTGGCTACACCTTC. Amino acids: CASSYPEPRSGYTF.